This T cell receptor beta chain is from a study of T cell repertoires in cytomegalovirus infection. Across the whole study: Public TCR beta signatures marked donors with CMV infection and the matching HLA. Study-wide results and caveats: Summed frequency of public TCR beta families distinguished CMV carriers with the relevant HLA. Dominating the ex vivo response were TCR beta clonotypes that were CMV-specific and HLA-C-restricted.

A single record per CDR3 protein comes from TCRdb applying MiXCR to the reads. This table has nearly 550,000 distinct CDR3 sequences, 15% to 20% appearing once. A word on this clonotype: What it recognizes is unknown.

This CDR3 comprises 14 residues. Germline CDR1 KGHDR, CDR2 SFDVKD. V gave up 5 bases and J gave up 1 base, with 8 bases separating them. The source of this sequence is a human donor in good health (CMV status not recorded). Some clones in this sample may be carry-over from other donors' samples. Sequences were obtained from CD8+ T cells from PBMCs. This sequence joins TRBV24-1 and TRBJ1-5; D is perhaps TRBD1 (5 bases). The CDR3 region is CATSGRQSNQPQHF. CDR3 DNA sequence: TGTGCCACCAGTGGCAGACAGAGCAATCAGCCCCAGCATTTT.